Listed below are T cell receptor beta chains from one sample, sequenced in a study of T-cell reconstitution after alpha-beta-depleted transplantation in children. TCRdb redid the calling of the PCR reads with MiXCR, one entry per CDR3 protein. Among 140,000 to 150,000 distinct CDR3 sequences listed, around 10% were seen once. This material consisted of PBMCs, mostly from graft donor cells, taken 180 days after TCRalphabeta/CD19-depleted stem cell transplant. These receptors all come from a female patient aged 2 to 10 who had a stem cell transplant for congenital amegakaryocytic thrombocytopenia, so the T cells may come from the graft donor. Each CDR3 is given with its conserved first and last residue. A D gene is named only where the DNA matches it firmly. Only some rows state a clone size, as once, few, many or a class for expanded clones.

v_gene: TRBV7-8
j_gene: TRBJ1-1
abundance: few
d_gene: .
CDR3aa: CASSQTPMEAFF
CDR3nt: TGTGCCAGCAGTCAGACCCCAATGGAAGCTTTCTTT

v_gene: TRBV20-1
j_gene: TRBJ1-1
abundance: many
d_gene: .
CDR3aa: CSRMHTEAFF
CDR3nt: TGCAGTCGCATGCACACTGAAGCTTTCTTT

v_gene: TRBV5-1
j_gene: TRBJ2-1
abundance: many
d_gene: TRBD2
CDR3aa: CASRESGARRNNEQFF
CDR3nt: TGCGCCAGCAGGGAGAGCGGGGCCCGGAGGAACAATGAGCAGTTCTTC

v_gene: TRBV30
j_gene: TRBJ2-5
abundance: .
d_gene: .
CDR3aa: CAWSVLGVGETRYF
CDR3nt: TGTGCCTGGAGTGTACTTGGGGTAGGAGAGACCCGGTACTTC

v_gene: TRBV20-1
j_gene: TRBJ2-7
abundance: .
d_gene: .
CDR3aa: CSAPGTLPYEQYF
CDR3nt: TGCAGTGCCCCGGGGACCCTCCCCTACGAGCAGTACTTC

v_gene: TRBV7-8
j_gene: TRBJ1-5
abundance: many
d_gene: TRBD1
CDR3aa: CASSLFRGQRNQPQHF
CDR3nt: TGTGCCAGCAGCCTTTTCCGGGGACAGCGCAATCAGCCCCAGCATTTT

v_gene: TRBV20-1
j_gene: TRBJ2-3
abundance: .
d_gene: TRBD2
CDR3aa: CSARDFLTSGRDTDTQYF
CDR3nt: TGCAGTGCTAGAGATTTCTTGACTAGCGGGAGGGACACAGATACGCAGTATTTT

v_gene: TRBV3-1
j_gene: TRBJ1-1
abundance: many
d_gene: .
CDR3aa: CASSATRATEAFF
CDR3nt: TGTGCCAGCAGCGCGACCAGGGCAACTGAAGCTTTCTTT

v_gene: TRBV10-3
j_gene: TRBJ2-7
abundance: few
d_gene: TRBD1
CDR3aa: CAISPGTGIYEQYF
CDR3nt: TGTGCCATCAGCCCCGGGACAGGGATCTACGAGCAGTACTTC

v_gene: TRBV29-1
j_gene: TRBJ2-5
abundance: many
d_gene: TRBD1
CDR3aa: CSVDDRVETQYF
CDR3nt: TGCAGCGTTGATGACAGGGTAGAGACCCAGTACTTC

v_gene: TRBV12-3/TRBV12-4
j_gene: TRBJ1-3
abundance: many
d_gene: .
CDR3aa: CASSPRISGNTIYF
CDR3nt: TGTGCCAGCAGTCCCAGGATCTCTGGAAACACCATATATTTT

v_gene: TRBV7-2
j_gene: TRBJ1-5
abundance: .
d_gene: .
CDR3aa: CASSLGPGYSNQPQHF
CDR3nt: TGTGCCAGCAGCTTAGGGCCCGGTTATAGCAATCAGCCCCAGCATTTT

v_gene: TRBV5-1
j_gene: TRBJ1-1
abundance: many
d_gene: .
CDR3aa: CASSIGGLDTEAFF
CDR3nt: TGCGCCAGCAGCATCGGGGGGCTCGACACTGAAGCTTTCTTT

v_gene: TRBV5-4
j_gene: TRBJ2-3
abundance: .
d_gene: .
CDR3aa: CASSPSQRRTTDTQYF
CDR3nt: TGTGCCAGCAGCCCCTCACAGAGACGCACGACAGATACGCAGTATTTT

v_gene: TRBV4-2
j_gene: TRBJ2-7
abundance: .
d_gene: .
CDR3aa: CARAPGRICEQYF
CDR3nt: TGTGCCAGGGCCCCCGGACGGATCTGCGAGCAGTACTTC

v_gene: TRBV9
j_gene: TRBJ1-4
abundance: few
d_gene: .
CDR3aa: CASSPSGVATNEKLFF
CDR3nt: TGTGCCAGCAGCCCGAGCGGGGTTGCAACTAATGAAAAACTGTTTTTT

v_gene: TRBV3-1
j_gene: TRBJ2-1
abundance: many
d_gene: .
CDR3aa: CASSQVRLGEQFF
CDR3nt: TGTGCCAGCAGCCAAGTAAGACTAGGTGAGCAGTTCTTC

v_gene: TRBV20-1
j_gene: TRBJ1-6
abundance: many
d_gene: .
CDR3aa: CSARIFDGRSPLHF
CDR3nt: TGCAGTGCTAGAATTTTCGACGGCCGGTCACCCCTCCACTTT

v_gene: TRBV20-1
j_gene: TRBJ2-2
abundance: few
d_gene: .
CDR3aa: CSAYWGTRATGELFF
CDR3nt: TGCAGTGCTTATTGGGGGACAAGGGCCACCGGGGAGCTGTTTTTT

v_gene: TRBV29-1
j_gene: TRBJ2-1
abundance: .
d_gene: .
CDR3aa: CSVSGTIARSSYNEHFF
CDR3nt: TGCAGCGTTTCTGGGACAATCGCACGGAGCTCCTACAATGAGCATTTCTTC

v_gene: TRBV12-3/TRBV12-4
j_gene: TRBJ2-2
abundance: many
d_gene: TRBD1
CDR3aa: CASNPPGTGFTGELFF
CDR3nt: TGTGCCAGCAACCCACCCGGGACAGGCTTCACCGGGGAGCTGTTTTTT

v_gene: TRBV3-1
j_gene: TRBJ2-1
abundance: many
d_gene: TRBD1
CDR3aa: CASSQGTGNEQFF
CDR3nt: TGTGCCAGCAGCCAGGGGACAGGGAATGAGCAGTTCTTC

v_gene: TRBV12-3/TRBV12-4
j_gene: TRBJ1-2
abundance: .
d_gene: TRBD1
CDR3aa: CASRPPGQGNYGYTF
CDR3nt: TGTGCCAGCAGACCACCGGGACAGGGAAACTATGGCTACACCTTC

v_gene: TRBV5-1
j_gene: TRBJ2-7
abundance: many
d_gene: .
CDR3aa: CASSWPGTHPYEQYF
CDR3nt: TGCGCCAGCAGCTGGCCGGGGACGCACCCCTACGAGCAGTACTTC

v_gene: TRBV20-1
j_gene: TRBJ2-3
abundance: many
d_gene: TRBD2
CDR3aa: CSATLAGLTDTQYF
CDR3nt: TGCAGTGCTACACTAGCGGGTCTCACAGATACGCAGTATTTT

v_gene: TRBV13
j_gene: TRBJ2-7
abundance: few
d_gene: .
CDR3aa: CASSLESTPYEQYF
CDR3nt: TGTGCCAGCAGCTTAGAGAGTACTCCCTACGAGCAGTACTTC

v_gene: TRBV7-2
j_gene: TRBJ2-1
abundance: many
d_gene: .
CDR3aa: CASSLPGTNEQFF
CDR3nt: TGTGCCAGCAGCTTACCTGGCACGAATGAGCAGTTCTTC

v_gene: TRBV5-1
j_gene: TRBJ2-2
abundance: many
d_gene: .
CDR3aa: CASSLFSGNSGELFF
CDR3nt: TGCGCCAGCAGCTTGTTTTCGGGGAATTCCGGGGAGCTGTTTTTT

v_gene: TRBV10-3
j_gene: TRBJ1-5
abundance: many
d_gene: .
CDR3aa: CAISEARAGLSNQPQHF
CDR3nt: TGTGCCATCAGTGAGGCTAGGGCTGGTTTGAGCAATCAGCCCCAGCATTTT

v_gene: TRBV6-5
j_gene: TRBJ2-1
abundance: many
d_gene: .
CDR3aa: CATAGWLSLGETEEQFF
CDR3nt: TGTGCCACAGCAGGTTGGTTATCTTTGGGTGAAACCGAAGAGCAGTTCTTC